Below, 21 T cell receptor beta chains from the same sample are listed, as sequenced in a study of blood T cell repertoires in COVID-19. The data were produced by immunoSEQ multiplex PCR, yet TCRdb's version contains in-frame clones alone and is incomplete. The table shows about 160,000 clones, with 80% to 90% occurring only once. The sequenced sample consisted of peripheral blood. These receptors were collected from an older woman who had recovered from COVID-19.

The chain links TRBV7-9 to TRBJ2-1; weak D call: TRBD1 (7 bases). V was pared by 6 bases and J by 12 bases, with 24 bases between. The CDR3 has 15 amino acids. From germline, CDR1 is SEHNR and CDR2 FQNEAQ (reference sequence). The CDR3 DNA reads as TGTGCCAGCAGGGGGTGGAGGGGGCCCCTACAGAGGCAGTTCTTC. Translated: CASRGWRGPLQRQFF.

The rearrangement uses TRBV11-2 and TRBJ1-1; D not certain. The CDR3 runs 13 residues. Germline CDR1 reads SGHAT; CDR2 reads FQNNGV. V was pared by 1 base and J by 2 bases, with 5 bases between. The DNA of the CDR3 is TGTGCCAGCAGCTTAGTCACAAACACTGAAGCTTTCTTT. This gives the protein CASSLVTNTEAFF.

The rearrangement uses TRBV28 and TRBJ2-1; 14 bases fit TRBD2. Germline V gene sequence: CDR1 MDHEN, CDR2 SYDVKM. The V gene end was trimmed by 8 bases and the J gene end by 5 bases; junction bases not matched to a gene: 11. The CDR3 runs to 17 residues. CDR3 loop: CASSGTSGGGYDNEQFF. CDR3 in DNA: TGTGCCAGCTCCGGGACTAGCGGGGGCGGGTACGACAATGAGCAGTTCTTC.

This clone was observed once. An end of the junction differs from the germline gene, which may be a read error. V usage is TRBV18 and J usage is TRBJ1-4; TRBD1 matches at 7 bases. The CDR3 runs 13 residues. CDR1 is KGHSH and CDR2 is LQKENI in the germline V gene. The CDR3, as DNA: TGTGCCAGCTCACCGAACGGACAGGAAAAGCTGTTTTTT. Translated: CASSPNGQEKLFF.

The chain employs TRBV5-8 and TRBJ1-1; the D is unclear. Per germline, CDR1 SGHTS and CDR2 YDEGEE. The CDR3 is made up of 14 amino acids. V lost 2 bases and J 2 bases, leaving 10 bases between the germline ends. DNA for the CDR3: TGTGCCAGCAGCTTAGCAGGCGCAAACACTGAAGCTTTCTTT. Translated, it gives CASSLAGANTEAFF.

V gene TRBV5-5 combines with J gene TRBJ2-4; weak D call: TRBD1 (6 bases). Germline CDR1 and CDR2: SGHKS and YYEKEE (reference sequence). V gave up 0 bases and J gave up 11 bases, with 15 bases separating them. The CDR3 extends over 14 amino acids. This CDR3 reads CASSLVLQGEFQYF. CDR3 in DNA: TGTGCCAGCAGCTTGGTGCTACAGGGTGAATTTCAGTACTTC.

This clone was picked up one time. J is TRBJ2-1 and V is TRBV19; 10 bases map to TRBD2. This CDR3 contains 15 residues. CDR1 and CDR2 (germline): LNHDA, SQIVND (reference sequence). J was trimmed by 3 bases and V by 7 bases; bases with no gene match: 6. The CDR3, as DNA: TGTGCCAGTACCGCCGGGACTAGCGTCTACAATGAGCAGTTCTTC. Translating gives CASTAGTSVYNEQFF.

This clone showed up just a few times. The same CDR3 arises from other DNA sequences in this sample as well. The rearrangement uses TRBV7-9 and TRBJ2-3, with TRBD1 as a possible D gene (5 bases). Germline CDR1 and CDR2: SEHNR and FQNEAQ (reference sequence). V lost 2 bases and J 2 bases, leaving 8 bases between the germline ends. The CDR3 runs 14 residues. This CDR3 reads CASSLTGSTDTQYF. CDR3 coding DNA: TGTGCCAGCAGCTTAACAGGCTCCACAGATACGCAGTATTTT. The full variable domain, its missing parts supplied by reference TRBV7-9 and TRBJ2-3, is DTGVSQNPRHKITKRGQNVTFRCDPISEHNRLYWYRQTLGQGPEFLTYFQNEAQLEKSRLLSDRFSAERPKGSFSTLEIQRTEQGDSAMYLCASSLTGSTDTQYFGPGTRLTVL.

This chain links TRBV18 with TRBJ2-2, with 8 bases identical to TRBD2. Germline lookup yields CDR1 KGHSH and CDR2 LQKENI. With V trimmed by 0 bases and J by 6 bases, 9 bases remained unmatched. The CDR3 contains 17 residues. CDR3 sequence reads: CASSPPGVSGVAGELFF. The CDR3 nucleotides read TGTGCCAGCTCACCACCCGGCGTTAGCGGGGTAGCCGGGGAGCTGTTTTTT. Complete variable domain (other parts from reference TRBV18 and TRBJ2-2): NAGVMQNPRHLVRRRGQEARLRCSPMKGHSHVYWYRQLPEEGLKFMVYLQKENIIDESGMPKERFSAEFPKEGPSILRIQQVVRGDSAAYFCASSPPGVSGVAGELFFGEGSRLTVL.

This clone was observed many times. The rearrangement joins TRBV24-1 to TRBJ2-1; D is ambiguous. In germline, CDR1 is KGHDR, CDR2 SFDVKD. V dropped 4 bases and J dropped 11 bases, with 11 bases sitting between them. This CDR3 contains 12 residues. The CDR3 DNA sequence: TGTGCCACCAGTGACTACAGAGATAAGCAGTTCTTC. This codes for CATSDYRDKQFF.

This chain links TRBV11-2 with TRBJ2-2; 9 positions match TRBD1. This CDR3 is built from 14 residues. Losses at the gene ends were 6 bases for V and 5 bases for J; bases not matched to a gene: 4. Germline CDR1 is SGHAT and CDR2 is FQNNGV. Here the CDR3 DNA reads TGTGCCAGCAGGCGGGACAGGGTGACCGGGGAGCTGTTTTTT. Translating it yields CASRRDRVTGELFF.

The rearrangement uses TRBV27 and TRBJ1-3; TRBD1 matches 10 bases. V gave up 8 bases and J gave up 4 bases; unmatched junction bases: 8. Germline CDR1 is MNHEY and CDR2 is SMNVEV (reference sequence). The CDR3 is 15 residues long. CDR3 nucleotides: TGTGCCAGCGCGGGACAGGGGATCGCCGGAAACACCATATATTTT. Amino acids: CASAGQGIAGNTIYF.

This CDR3 reads CAISGQVNSGNTIYF. DNA of the CDR3: TGTGCCATCAGTGGGCAGGTAAACTCTGGAAACACCATATATTTT. The chain couples TRBV10-3 to TRBJ1-3; D is undetermined. Germline CDR1 ENHRY, CDR2 SYGVKD. V shed 4 bases and J shed 0 bases, with 10 bases lying between them. The CDR3 has 15 residues.

This chain joins TRBV11-2 and TRBJ2-2; D remains ambiguous. V was shortened by 5 bases and J by 6 bases, with 7 bases between the two germline ends. Germline V CDR1 and CDR2: SGHAT, FQNNGV. The CDR3 totals 12 residues. The CDR3 protein is CASSPQSGELFF. The DNA for the CDR3 is TGTGCCAGCAGCCCCCAATCCGGGGAGCTGTTTTTT. Full variable domain (remainder filled in from reference TRBV11-2 and TRBJ2-2): EAGVAQSPRYKIIEKRQSVAFWCNPISGHATLYWYQQILGQGPKLLIQFQNNGVVDDSQLPKDRFSAERLKGVDSTLKIQPAKLEDSAVYLCASSPQSGELFFGEGSRLTVL.

In its sample, this clone was seen a few times. The gene calls are TRBV11-3 and TRBJ2-1; 8 nucleotides align to TRBD2. Germline-derived CDR1 and CDR2 are SGHNT and YENEEA. V was clipped by 3 bases and J by 5 bases; unmatched bases: 3. This CDR3 contains 14 residues. The CDR3 DNA sequence: TGTGCCAGCAGCTTTATGGGACTAGACAATGAGCAGTTCTTC. This translates into CASSFMGLDNEQFF.

The chain employs TRBV28 and TRBJ1-5; 7 bases map to TRBD1. This CDR3 has 14 residues. CDR1 is MDHEN and CDR2 is SYDVKM in the germline V gene. The V gene end was trimmed by 7 bases and the J gene end by 4 bases; junction bases not matched to a gene: 7. The CDR3 DNA reads TGTGCCAGCAACCCGGGACAGCAAAATCAGCCCCAGCATTTT. Translating gives CASNPGQQNQPQHF.

The chain is built from TRBV12-3 or TRBV12-4 and TRBJ2-3; D possibly corresponds to TRBD2 (6 bases). The CDR3 has 13 residues. Trimming took 7 bases from V and 3 from J, leaving 11 bases between them. The CDR3 here is CASILLATDTQYF. DNA for the CDR3: TGTGCCAGCATCCTTCTAGCGACAGATACGCAGTATTTT.

The chain couples TRBV5-1 to TRBJ2-1; 11 bases line up with TRBD1. Germline lookup yields CDR1 SGHRS and CDR2 YFSETQ. CDR3 length: 13 residues. Trimming cost V 4 bases and J 8 bases; bases outside gene matches: 2. The CDR3 coding sequence is TGCGCCAGCAGCAAGGGACAGGGGGATGAGCAGTTCTTC. This translates into CASSKGQGDEQFF. The full variable domain, its missing parts supplied by reference TRBV5-1 and TRBJ2-1, is KAGVTQTPRYLIKTRGQQVTLSCSPISGHRSVSWYQQTPGQGLQFLFEYFSETQRNKGNFPGRFSGRQFSNSRSEMNVSTLELGDSALYLCASSKGQGDEQFFGPGTRLTVL.

The V gene is TRBV5-1, the J gene TRBJ2-3, with a tentative D call TRBD2 (6 bases). CDR3 length: 17 amino acids. With 2 bases removed from V and 2 bases from J, the gap between germline ends came to 18 bases. The germline V gene has CDR1 SGHRS and CDR2 YFSETQ. The CDR3 spells CASSFGGATFFTDTQYF. The CDR3 bases are TGCGCCAGCAGCTTCGGCGGGGCCACTTTCTTCACAGATACGCAGTATTTT.

The count of this clone is one. The rearrangement joins TRBV15 to TRBJ2-6, with TRBD1 identical over 8 bases. Unmatched junction bases numbered 0, after V lost 3 bases and J lost 2 bases. This CDR3 is built from 15 residues. CDR1 and CDR2 from the germline V gene are LNHNV and YYDKDF (reference sequence). The CDR3 spells CATSSRGPGANVLTF. DNA for the CDR3: TGTGCCACCAGCAGCAGGGGGCCTGGGGCCAACGTCCTGACTTTC.

The chain uses TRBV5-4 and TRBJ2-3; 11 bases are shared with TRBD2. V dropped 6 bases and J dropped 8; count of bases not matched to a gene: 8. Germline values: CDR1 SGHNT, CDR2 YYREEE (reference sequence). The CDR3 sequence is 14 residues long. CDR3 sequence (DNA): TGTGCCAGCAAATTGTCTAGCGGGGGGCGTACGCAGTATTTT. Protein: CASKLSSGGRTQYF.